This TCR beta chain was recorded in a study of CD4+ T cells in melanoma. Study-wide findings and caveats: Diverse differentiation states were reported for melanoma neoantigen-specific CD4+ T cells. A reported correlation linked neoantigen-specific CD4+ T cells to CD8+, macrophage and B cell function.

Repertoires were generated with immunoSEQ multiplex PCR, while TCRdb's copy carries only in-frame clones and drops some. This sample carries over 100,000 clones, 92% of them seen once, and the ten largest clones take 3.3%. This clone was observed a few times. Its antigen is unknown. This clonotype was obtained from a human donor with melanoma. Sequenced sample: peripheral blood.

This CDR3 is CASSLGPRGGLREKLFF. CDR3 DNA sequence: TGTGCCAGCAGCTTAGGTCCCAGGGGAGGGCTTAGGGAAAAACTGTTTTTT. The chain recombines TRBV7-2 with TRBJ1-4, with a tentative D call TRBD1 (6 bases). This CDR3 has 17 residues. V lost 1 base and J lost 8, with 20 bases in between. Germline assignment: CDR1 SGHTA and CDR2 FQGNSA.